Below are 29 T cell receptor beta chains sequenced from a single sample in a study of identifying expanded T cells in peripheral blood. Assay: immunoSEQ multiplex PCR; the TCRdb copy retains only in-frame clones and omits some. Here the sample spans some 90,000 clones, 86% being singletons. Sequences were obtained from blood. These receptors originate from a person between 18 and 69 years old in good health.

V is TRBV7-9 and J is TRBJ1-1, with a tentative D call TRBD1 (5 bases). In germline, CDR1 is SEHNR, CDR2 FQNEAQ (reference sequence). The ends were cut back, 6 bases at V and 0 bases at J, with 8 bases in the middle. This CDR3 has 13 residues. CDR3 DNA sequence: TGTGCCAGCAGACCCAGGGTGAACACTGAAGCTTTCTTT. The encoded protein is CASRPRVNTEAFF.

This chain connects TRBV25-1 to TRBJ2-5; 9 nucleotides line up with TRBD2. The J segment lost 2 bases and the V segment lost 1 base, leaving 8 bases of the junction unmatched. CDR3 size: 17 residues. Germline loops: CDR1 MGHDK, CDR2 SYGVNS. CDR3 in DNA: TGTGCCAGCAGTGAATTACGACTAGCGGAATCGCAAGAGACCCAGTACTTC. This codes for CASSELRLAESQETQYF.

V gene TRBV27 combines with J gene TRBJ1-1; TRBD1 might be the D (5 bases). V lost 6 bases and J lost 5, with 19 bases in between. CDR1 is MNHEY and CDR2 is SMNVEV in the germline V gene (reference sequence). This CDR3 contains 15 residues. The CDR3, as DNA: TGTGCCAGCAGCGTAGCCCGGGGACTGGGGACTGAAGCTTTCTTT. The encoded protein is CASSVARGLGTEAFF.

The genes are TRBV9 and TRBJ2-5; D may correspond to TRBD1 or TRBD2 (5 bases each). Trimming removed 0 bases at V and 4 bases at J, with 7 bases between. The germline V gene encodes CDR1 SGDLS and CDR2 YYNGEE. The CDR3 is 13 residues long. CDR3 protein: CASSVAGTETQYF. In DNA form, the CDR3 reads TGTGCCAGCAGCGTAGCCGGGACAGAGACCCAGTACTTC.

The chain joins TRBV5-6 to TRBJ2-7; D unclear. Between the trimmed V and J ends, which lost 0 bases and 3 bases, there was a span of 7 bases. Germline V gene lookup returns CDR1 SGHDT and CDR2 YYEEEE. The CDR3 spans 13 residues. CDR3 region: CASSLGFSYEQYF. CDR3 sequence (DNA): TGTGCCAGCAGCTTGGGGTTCAGCTACGAGCAGTACTTC. The variable domain in full, completed from reference TRBV5-6 and TRBJ2-7, reads DAGVTQSPTHLIKTRGQQVTLRCSPKSGHDTVSWYQQALGQGPQFIFQYYEEEERQRGNFPDRFSGHQFPNYSSELNVNALLLGDSALYLCASSLGFSYEQYFGPGTRLTVT.

The chain carries TRBV28 and TRBJ2-2; no definite D call. The CDR3 runs to 13 residues. V shed 6 bases and J shed 5 bases, with 10 bases lying between them. Germline CDR1 is MDHEN and CDR2 is SYDVKM. This chain's CDR3 is CASRPDGTGELFF. In DNA, the CDR3 is TGTGCCAGCAGACCCGACGGGACCGGGGAGCTGTTTTTT.

Written as DNA, the CDR3 is TGTGCCAGCAGTTCGGGACTGCCTAATGAAAAACTGTTTTTT. Translation: CASSSGLPNEKLFF. The V and J genes are TRBV27 and TRBJ1-4, with TRBD1 as a possible D gene (5 bases). V shed 4 bases and J shed 3 bases, with 9 bases lying between them. The CDR3 runs 14 residues. Germline lookup yields CDR1 MNHEY and CDR2 SMNVEV (reference sequence).

This rearrangement joins TRBV4-3 to TRBJ1-2; maybe TRBD1 (6 bases). The CDR3 contains 15 residues. The germline V and J ends were trimmed by 3 bases and 4 bases, with 15 bases remaining between them. In germline, CDR1 is LGHNA, CDR2 YSLEER. CDR3 sequence reads: CASSQEDRPIYGYTF. As DNA, the CDR3 is TGCGCCAGCAGCCAGGAGGACAGACCCATCTATGGCTACACCTTC.

For the CDR3, the DNA is TGCGCCAGCAGCTTGGCGGCAGCAGAAGCTTTCTTT. This sequence encodes CASSLAAAEAFF. V and J are TRBV5-1 and TRBJ1-1; no reliable D call. The germline V gene has CDR1 SGHRS and CDR2 YFSETQ. V lost 0 bases and J lost 8, with 8 bases in between. The CDR3 totals 12 residues.

The V call is TRBV7-3, the J call TRBJ2-5, with TRBD1 matching 7 bases. Looked up from germline, CDR1 is SGHTA and CDR2 is FQGTGA. V lost 3 bases to trimming and J lost 0 bases; unmatched junction nucleotides: 10. The CDR3 totals 17 residues. The CDR3 sequence is CASSFGFRGPDQETQYF. CDR3 sequence (DNA): TGTGCCAGCAGCTTCGGGTTTAGGGGGCCCGACCAAGAGACCCAGTACTTC.

The CDR3 spells CASSLRQGAMNTEAFF. The CDR3 DNA reads as TGTGCCAGCAGCTTACGACAGGGGGCTATGAACACTGAAGCTTTCTTT. The chain recombines TRBV7-8 with TRBJ1-1; TRBD1 matches at 10 bases. This CDR3 has 16 amino acids. Germline loops: CDR1 SGHVS, CDR2 FQNEAQ. V dropped 2 bases and J dropped 0; count of bases not matched to a gene: 3.

The V gene is TRBV2, the J gene TRBJ1-5; D unresolved. This CDR3 has 15 amino acids. Looked up from germline, CDR1 is SNHLY and CDR2 is FYNNEI. The V end lost 1 base, the J end lost 3 bases, and 10 bases lay between the germline ends. The CDR3 DNA sequence: TGTGCCAGCAGTGAAGGGCGGATAGACAATCAGCCCCAGCATTTT. Amino acid sequence: CASSEGRIDNQPQHF.

This clone was observed a few times. The chain uses TRBV14 and TRBJ1-1; the D is unclear. This CDR3 is 14 amino acids long. Per germline, CDR1 SGHDN and CDR2 FVKESK. V dropped 0 bases and J dropped 5 bases, with 10 bases sitting between them. DNA for the CDR3: TGTGCCAGCAGCCAAGATAGGAGCTGGACTGAAGCTTTCTTT. It specifies CASSQDRSWTEAFF.

V gene TRBV20-1 combines with J gene TRBJ1-1; 8 bases map to TRBD1. V shed 5 bases, J shed 6 bases, and the junction held 2 bases outside the gene matches. Germline loops: CDR1 DFQATT, CDR2 SNEGSKA (reference sequence). The CDR3 is made up of 11 amino acids. The DNA of the CDR3 is TGCAGTGCTGCGGGACAGGCTGAAGCTTTCTTT. It specifies CSAAGQAEAFF.

This chain uses TRBV5-1 with TRBJ1-3, with D hard to call. CDR1 is SGHRS, CDR2 YFSETQ, per germline. Trimming pared 4 bases from V and 0 bases from J, leaving 14 bases between. The length of the CDR3 is 16 residues. This CDR3 is CASSLGTGYSGNTIYF. The CDR3 DNA reads TGCGCCAGCAGCCTAGGCACGGGGTACTCTGGAAACACCATATATTTT.

This clone came up once. V usage is TRBV5-1 and J usage is TRBJ1-4; 8 bases map to TRBD1. The CDR3 contains 14 residues. Germline-derived CDR1 and CDR2 are SGHRS and YFSETQ. With V trimmed by 4 bases and J by 5 bases, 4 bases remained unmatched. CDR3 DNA: TGCGCCAGCAGCCAGGGACAGGTGAATGAAAAACTGTTTTTT. It is translated as CASSQGQVNEKLFF. Combining the CDR3 with reference TRBV5-1 and TRBJ1-4 gives the whole variable domain KAGVTQTPRYLIKTRGQQVTLSCSPISGHRSVSWYQQTPGQGLQFLFEYFSETQRNKGNFPGRFSGRQFSNSRSEMNVSTLELGDSALYLCASSQGQVNEKLFFGSGTQLSVL.

The chain is built from TRBV14 and TRBJ2-7; the D gene could be TRBD1 or TRBD2 (6 bases each). The CDR3 extends over 14 amino acids. Trimming removed 4 bases from V and 1 base from J, with 11 bases in between. CDR1 is SGHDN, CDR2 FVKESK, per germline. The DNA for the CDR3 is TGTGCCAGCAGCCCTCGAGGGGGGTCCTACGAGCAGTACTTC. Residues: CASSPRGGSYEQYF.

The genes are TRBV6-6 and TRBJ2-7; D not certain. The CDR3 is made up of 14 amino acids. Germline loops: CDR1 MNHNY, CDR2 SVGAGI (reference sequence). V lost 5 bases and J 3 bases, leaving 14 bases between the germline ends. CDR3 loop: CASSLVLTFYEQYF. The DNA for the CDR3 is TGTGCCAGCAGTCTTGTCCTAACCTTCTACGAGCAGTACTTC.

This rearrangement joins TRBV10-3 to TRBJ1-6, with 7 bases identical to TRBD1. The CDR3 is made up of 13 amino acids. The V gene's germline CDR1 is ENHRY and CDR2 SYGVKD. After removal of 4 bases from V and 7 bases from J, the junction contained 1 base not matched to a gene. The CDR3 loop is CAISATGNSPLHF. DNA for the CDR3: TGTGCCATCAGTGCGACAGGGAATTCACCCCTCCACTTT.

In its sample, this clone was seen a few times. The chain links TRBV30 to TRBJ1-5; no firm D call. Germline-derived CDR1 and CDR2 are GTSNPN and SVGIG (reference sequence). The CDR3 is made up of 15 amino acids. The germline V and J ends were trimmed by 0 bases and 0 bases, with 9 bases remaining between them. DNA of the CDR3: TGTGCCTGGAGTGTACAACAGACTAGCAATCAGCCCCAGCATTTT. Its protein is CAWSVQQTSNQPQHF. The whole variable domain, remainder taken from reference TRBV30 and TRBJ1-5, is SQTIHQWPATLVQPVGSPLSLECTVEGTSNPNLYWYRQAAGRGLQLLFYSVGIGQISSEVPQNLSASRPQDRQFILSSKKLLLSDSGFYLCAWSVQQTSNQPQHFGDGTRLSIL.

The chain has TRBV7-2 and TRBJ1-4, with 7 bases lining up with TRBD1. The CDR3 length is 15 residues. The V gene end was trimmed by 3 bases and the J gene end by 7 bases; junction bases not matched to a gene: 8. In germline, CDR1 is SGHTA, CDR2 FQGNSA. The CDR3 nucleotides read TGTGCCAGCAGCTTGCTAGGGGGCGGAGGTGAAAAACTGTTTTTT. Protein sequence: CASSLLGGGGEKLFF.

The chain is built from TRBV5-4 and TRBJ1-1; D not resolved. Germline V lookup: CDR1 SGHNT, CDR2 YYREEE (reference sequence). The length of the CDR3 is 13 residues. V dropped 4 bases and J dropped 8 bases, with 15 bases sitting between them. DNA of the CDR3: TGTGCCAGCAGCCCCGGAGTAGGGTTGGAAGCTTTCTTT. Translating gives CASSPGVGLEAFF.

The rearrangement uses TRBV15 and TRBJ1-4; D is uncertain. CDR1 LNHNV and CDR2 YYDKDF come from the germline V gene (reference sequence). The CDR3 is made up of 18 amino acids. V was clipped by 2 bases and J by 3 bases, with 19 bases between them. CDR3 sequence (DNA): TGTGCCACCAGCAGATCTCCGACTGGAGCGCAGTCTAATGAAAAACTGTTTTTT. Amino acids: CATSRSPTGAQSNEKLFF.

The chain combines TRBV4-1 with TRBJ1-4; no clear D gene. V lost 4 bases and J 0 bases, leaving 12 bases between the germline ends. Germline V gene lookup returns CDR1 MGHRA and CDR2 YSYEKL. This CDR3 spans 16 amino acids. The CDR3 DNA reads TGCGCCAGCAGCCCATTCTGGAAGGCAACTAATGAAAAACTGTTTTTT. Amino acid sequence: CASSPFWKATNEKLFF.

The J gene is TRBJ2-4, the V gene TRBV5-6; 9 bases map to TRBD2. The length of the CDR3 is 12 residues. Losses at the gene ends were 0 bases for V and 15 bases for J; bases not matched to a gene: 4. The germline gives CDR1 SGHDT, CDR2 YYEEEE. The DNA of the CDR3 is TGTGCCAGCAGCTTGGGCGGGACTAGCTGGTACTTC. This codes for CASSLGGTSWYF.

The chain carries TRBV6-1 and TRBJ1-1; D perhaps matches TRBD1 (6 bases). The V end lost 1 base, the J end lost 7 bases, and 10 bases lay between the germline ends. CDR3 length equals 13 residues. Germline assignment: CDR1 MNHNS and CDR2 SASEGT. The CDR3 bases are TGTGCCAGCAGTGAAGGGACAGCCCTTGAAGCTTTCTTT. Amino acids: CASSEGTALEAFF.

V usage is TRBV5-6 and J usage is TRBJ2-7, with 7 bases fitting TRBD2. J gave up 0 bases and V 2 bases, and 14 bases lay outside the gene matches. This CDR3 has 18 amino acids. The germline V gene encodes CDR1 SGHDT and CDR2 YYEEEE. CDR3 DNA sequence: TGTGCCAGCAGCTTCCGAGCCCCTTTCGTAGCGGGCTCCTACGAGCAGTACTTC. It is translated as CASSFRAPFVAGSYEQYF.

This chain joins TRBV5-6 and TRBJ1-2, with TRBD1 matching over 7 bases. The trim removed 1 base at V and 14 bases at J, leaving 14 bases unmatched. Per the germline V gene, CDR1 is SGHDT and CDR2 is YYEEEE. This CDR3 contains 14 residues. CDR3 amino acids: CASSLRQGFELKTF. The CDR3 DNA reads TGTGCCAGCAGCTTGCGACAGGGATTTGAGTTGAAAACCTTC.

This chain connects TRBV7-9 to TRBJ1-1; 7 bases are shared with TRBD1. CDR3 length: 14 amino acids. CDR1 is SEHNR, CDR2 FQNEAQ, per germline (reference sequence). J gave up 10 bases and V 5 bases, and 13 bases lay outside the gene matches. The DNA for the CDR3 is TGTGCCAGCAGCCCCGGACAGGCCCCTCCATTAGCTTTCTTT. This codes for CASSPGQAPPLAFF.